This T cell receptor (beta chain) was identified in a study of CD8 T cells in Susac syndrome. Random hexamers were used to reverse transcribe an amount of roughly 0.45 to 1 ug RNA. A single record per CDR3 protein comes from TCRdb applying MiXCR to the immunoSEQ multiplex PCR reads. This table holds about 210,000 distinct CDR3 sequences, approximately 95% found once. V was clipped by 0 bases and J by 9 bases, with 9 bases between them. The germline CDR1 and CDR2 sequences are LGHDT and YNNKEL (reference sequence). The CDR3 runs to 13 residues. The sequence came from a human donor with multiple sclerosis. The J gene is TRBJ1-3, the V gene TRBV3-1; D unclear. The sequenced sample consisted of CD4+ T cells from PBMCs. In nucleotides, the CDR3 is TGTGCCAGCAGCCAAGAAGGATCGAGCACCATATATTTT. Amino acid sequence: CASSQEGSSTIYF.